These 8 T cell receptor beta chains originate from one sample sequenced in a study of blood T cell repertoires in COVID-19. Method: immunoSEQ multiplex PCR; TCRdb's copy keeps in-frame clones and lacks some. The sample comprises some 300,000 clones, 75% to 90% of which are singletons, and 5.5% to 8% rests with the top ten. Sequenced input: peripheral blood. The receptors come from a woman in her 50s with COVID-19, enrolled during active disease.

The rearrangement joins TRBV9 to TRBJ2-7; 9 bases map to TRBD2. The germline V gene encodes CDR1 SGDLS and CDR2 YYNGEE. The J segment lost 7 bases and the V segment lost 2 bases, leaving 19 bases of the junction unmatched. The CDR3 loop spans 18 amino acids. The CDR3 DNA is TGTGCCAGCAGCGTCTCGGGACTAGCCGGCTCGGGAAGGGGGGAGCAGTACTTC. Translation gives CASSVSGLAGSGRGEQYF. Using reference TRBV9 and TRBJ2-7 for the parts outside the CDR3, the full variable domain is DSGVTQTPKHLITATGQRVTLRCSPRSGDLSVYWYQQSLDQGLQFLIQYYNGEERAKGNILERFSAQQFPDLHSELNLSSLELGDSALYFCASSVSGLAGSGRGEQYFGPGTRLTVT.

This clone was recorded only once. This chain joins TRBV18 and TRBJ1-5; the D gene is possibly TRBD1 (6 bases). V was cut by 0 bases and J by 5 bases, with 14 bases left in between. This CDR3 spans 16 amino acids. CDR1 is KGHSH, CDR2 LQKENI, per germline. The CDR3 loop is CASSPPGGARDQPQHF. CDR3 DNA sequence: TGTGCCAGCTCACCACCAGGGGGGGCTCGGGATCAGCCCCAGCATTTT.

This clone was seen more than once but under ten times. The chain uses TRBV13 and TRBJ2-3, with 9 bases identical to TRBD1. Unmatched junction bases numbered 5, after V lost 5 bases and J lost 5 bases. This CDR3 comprises 14 residues. Per germline, CDR1 PRHDT and CDR2 FYEKMQ (reference sequence). The CDR3 bases are TGTGCCAGCAGCCTACAGGGGGCTATAGATACGCAGTATTTT. Its translation is CASSLQGAIDTQYF. Complete variable domain (other parts from reference TRBV13 and TRBJ2-3): AAGVIQSPRHLIKEKRETATLKCYPIPRHDTVYWYQQGPGQDPQFLISFYEKMQSDKGSIPDRFSAQQFSDYHSELNMSSLELGDSALYFCASSLQGAIDTQYFGPGTRLTVL.

The chain employs TRBV29-1 and TRBJ1-3, with D perhaps TRBD1 (5 bases). The germline V and J ends were trimmed by 5 bases and 0 bases, with 14 bases remaining between them. CDR1 and CDR2 (germline): SQVTM, ANQGSEA. The CDR3 extends over 15 amino acids. CDR3 nucleotide sequence: TGCAGCGTTTCGGACGGGGGACTCTCTGGAAACACCATATATTTT. This translates into CSVSDGGLSGNTIYF.

The CDR3 DNA reads TGTGCCACCAGCAGAGATCCGGCTAGCGGTCAAGAGACCCAGTACTTC. Amino acids: CATSRDPASGQETQYF. This chain joins TRBV15 and TRBJ2-5, with 7 positions matching TRBD2. V shed 0 bases, J shed 2 bases, and the junction held 6 bases outside the gene matches. CDR1 is LNHNV, CDR2 YYDKDF, per germline (reference sequence). The CDR3 has 16 residues. The full variable domain, its missing parts supplied by reference TRBV15 and TRBJ2-5, is DAMVIQNPRYQVTQFGKPVTLSCSQTLNHNVMYWYQQKSSQAPKLLFHYYDKDFNNEADTPDNFQSRRPNTSFCFLDIRSPGLGDTAMYLCATSRDPASGQETQYFGPGTRLLVL.

The chain links TRBV9 to TRBJ2-7, with 8 bases lining up with TRBD1. In germline, CDR1 is SGDLS, CDR2 YYNGEE. The CDR3 runs 15 residues. After removal of 4 bases from V and 1 base from J, the junction contained 7 bases not matched to a gene. The CDR3 DNA reads as TGTGCCAGCAGCAAATCCGGGACAGGTTCCTACGAGCAGTACTTC. It is translated as CASSKSGTGSYEQYF.

The gene calls are TRBV3-1 (or the pseudogene TRBV3-2) and TRBJ2-5; 7 nucleotides line up with TRBD2. The CDR3 totals 14 residues. V gave up 5 bases and J gave up 4 bases; unmatched junction bases: 7. Germline values: CDR1 LGHDT, CDR2 YNNKEL (reference sequence). The CDR3 here is CASSFTGLPETQYF. The CDR3 DNA reads as TGTGCCAGCAGCTTCACGGGACTACCAGAGACCCAGTACTTC.

The chain is built from TRBV6-1 and TRBJ2-7; TRBD1 is a possible D gene (6 bases). This CDR3 spans 17 amino acids. The V gene's germline CDR1 is MNHNS and CDR2 SASEGT. V lost 3 bases, J lost 7 bases, and 25 bases lay in between. This chain's CDR3 is CASSETSAGTILREQYF. The CDR3 coding sequence is TGTGCCAGCAGTGAGACATCGGCCGGGACAATCCTACGGGAGCAGTACTTC.